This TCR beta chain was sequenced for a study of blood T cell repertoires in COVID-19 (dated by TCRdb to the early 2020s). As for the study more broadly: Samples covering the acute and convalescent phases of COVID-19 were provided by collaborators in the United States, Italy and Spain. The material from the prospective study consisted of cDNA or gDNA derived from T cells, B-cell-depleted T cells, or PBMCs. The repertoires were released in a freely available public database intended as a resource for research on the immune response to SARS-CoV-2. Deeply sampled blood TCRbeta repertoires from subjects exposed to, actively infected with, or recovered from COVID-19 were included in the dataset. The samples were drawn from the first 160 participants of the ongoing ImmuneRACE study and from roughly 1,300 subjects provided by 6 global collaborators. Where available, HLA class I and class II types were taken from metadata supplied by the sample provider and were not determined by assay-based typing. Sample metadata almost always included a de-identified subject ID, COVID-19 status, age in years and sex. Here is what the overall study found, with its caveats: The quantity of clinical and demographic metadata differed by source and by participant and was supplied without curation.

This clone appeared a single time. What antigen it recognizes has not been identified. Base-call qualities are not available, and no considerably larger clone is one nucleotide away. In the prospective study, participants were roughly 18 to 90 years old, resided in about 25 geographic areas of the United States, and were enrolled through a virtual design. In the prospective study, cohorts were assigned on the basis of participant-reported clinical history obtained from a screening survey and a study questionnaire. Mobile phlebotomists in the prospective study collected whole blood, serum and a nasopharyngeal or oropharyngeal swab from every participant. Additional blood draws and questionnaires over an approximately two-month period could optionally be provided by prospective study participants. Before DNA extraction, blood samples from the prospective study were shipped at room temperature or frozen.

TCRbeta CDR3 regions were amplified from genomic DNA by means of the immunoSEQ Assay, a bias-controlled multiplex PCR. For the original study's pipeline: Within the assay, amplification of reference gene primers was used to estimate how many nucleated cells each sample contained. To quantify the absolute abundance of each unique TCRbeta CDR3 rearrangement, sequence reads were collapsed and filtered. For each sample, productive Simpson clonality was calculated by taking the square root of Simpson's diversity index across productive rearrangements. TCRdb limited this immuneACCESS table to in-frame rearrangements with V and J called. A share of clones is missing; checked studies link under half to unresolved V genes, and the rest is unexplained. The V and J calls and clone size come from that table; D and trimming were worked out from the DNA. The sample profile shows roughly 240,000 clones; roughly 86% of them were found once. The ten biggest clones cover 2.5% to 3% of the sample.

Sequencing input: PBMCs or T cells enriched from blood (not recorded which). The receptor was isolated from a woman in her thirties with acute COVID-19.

The CDR3 protein is CASSYDRGRNTEAFF. The DNA is TGTGCCAGCAGTTATGACAGGGGTCGGAACACTGAAGCTTTCTTT. The V and J genes are TRBV6-5 and TRBJ1-1, with 8 bases aligning to TRBD1. V loses 3 bases at its end and J loses 1 base; junction bases beyond the gene matches: 4. The CDR1 and CDR2 encoded by the germline V gene are MNHEY and SVGAGI. CDR3 length: 15 amino acids, cysteine to phenylalanine. Only the CDR3 DNA is retained, 45 bases long and in frame from the first base.